This T cell receptor (beta chain) derives from a study of blood T cell repertoires in COVID-19. Study overall: Samples came from the United States, Italy and Spain, spanning acute and convalescent COVID-19. The cDNA or gDNA used as material had been derived from T cells, B-cell-depleted T cells, or PBMCs.

Patients from Seattle were sampled longitudinally, starting during active infection. Source study methods: Reference gene primer amplification gave nucleated cell count estimates. TCRdb's copy holds only in-frame clones and misses some; the assay was immunoSEQ multiplex PCR. That table furnishes V, J and clone size, whereas the DNA furnished D and trimming. The sample has about 160,000 clones, around 87% seen once. The CDR3 is 14 residues long. CDR1 is MDHEN and CDR2 is SYDVKM in the germline V gene. The V and J ends lost 4 bases and 2 bases respectively, with 9 bases between them. This sequence was found in a woman aged 70 to 79 with COVID-19, enrolled during active disease. The source material was peripheral blood. The chain couples TRBV28 to TRBJ1-5; tentatively, D is TRBD1 (5 bases). The CDR3 loop is CASSSGGGNQPQHF. CDR3 DNA: TGTGCCAGCAGTTCCGGGGGGGGCAATCAGCCCCAGCATTTT.